These 21 T cell receptor beta chains were sequenced from one sample in a study of blood T cell repertoires in COVID-19. Clones were read by immunoSEQ multiplex PCR, and TCRdb kept only the in-frame ones, dropping some. The sample includes approximately 200,000 clones, more than 65% seen only once; the top ten take roughly 2.3%. Sample: peripheral blood. Receptor source: an older woman with acute or convalescent COVID-19.

The chain carries TRBV10-1 and TRBJ1-3, with 9 bases lining up with TRBD1. The germline V gene has CDR1 WNHNN and CDR2 SYGVQD (reference sequence). The length of the CDR3 is 15 residues. V shed 6 bases and J 3 bases; nucleotides not matched to a gene: 6. The CDR3 loop is CASRLTGGYGNTIYF. The CDR3 nucleotides read TGCGCCAGCAGGCTGACAGGGGGTTATGGAAACACCATATATTTT.

The V call is TRBV3-1 (or the pseudogene TRBV3-2), the J call TRBJ2-5; 7 bases are a match to TRBD1. The CDR3 spans 14 residues. Germline V CDR1 and CDR2: LGHDT, YNNKEL (reference sequence). Trimming at V came to 4 bases and at J to 7 bases, leaving 9 bases not matched to a gene. CDR3 in DNA: TGTGCCAGCAGCCGACAGGGCCAAACGGGGACCCAGTACTTC. Translated, it gives CASSRQGQTGTQYF.

The chain couples TRBV2 to TRBJ2-4; D is possibly TRBD2 (6 bases). CDR3 length: 13 residues. V lost 5 bases to trimming and J lost 8 bases, with 13 bases between them. Germline CDR1 and CDR2: SNHLY and FYNNEI. CDR3 in DNA: TGTGCCAGCAGTTGGGACGGAGGGTACATTCAGTACTTC. Translating gives CASSWDGGYIQYF. Looking up the rest from reference TRBV2 and TRBJ2-4 gives the full variable domain: EPEVTQTPSHQVTQMGQEVILRCVPISNHLYFYWYRQILGQKVEFLVSFYNNEISEKSEIFDDQFSVERPDGSNFTLKIRSTKLEDSAMYFCASSWDGGYIQYFGAGTRLSVL.

This chain joins TRBV18 and TRBJ1-6; TRBD1 might be the D (5 bases). Germline loops: CDR1 KGHSH, CDR2 LQKENI. The length of the CDR3 is 17 residues. Trimming removed 3 bases from V and 6 bases from J, with 18 bases in between. CDR3 sequence: CASSPGLGGDSNSPLHF. CDR3 in DNA: TGTGCCAGCTCACCGGGGTTGGGGGGAGATTCTAATTCACCCCTCCACTTT. The whole variable domain, remainder taken from reference TRBV18 and TRBJ1-6, is NAGVMQNPRHLVRRRGQEARLRCSPMKGHSHVYWYRQLPEEGLKFMVYLQKENIIDESGMPKERFSAEFPKEGPSILRIQQVVRGDSAAYFCASSPGLGGDSNSPLHFGNGTRLTVT.

The rearrangement uses TRBV9 and TRBJ1-4, with TRBD1 identical over 7 bases. CDR1 is SGDLS, CDR2 YYNGEE, per germline. V shed 4 bases and J 3 bases; nucleotides not matched to a gene: 3. This CDR3 spans 14 amino acids. CDR3 residues: CASSPDRPNEKLFF. The CDR3 bases are TGTGCCAGCAGCCCGGACAGGCCTAATGAAAAACTGTTTTTT.

This chain links TRBV5-1 with TRBJ1-1, with TRBD1 identical over 8 bases. The germline CDR1 and CDR2 sequences are SGHRS and YFSETQ. V shed 4 bases, J shed 5 bases, and the junction held 7 bases outside the gene matches. This CDR3 has 14 amino acids. The CDR3 is CASSMQGALTEAFF. CDR3 in DNA: TGCGCCAGCAGCATGCAGGGGGCCCTTACTGAAGCTTTCTTT.

The chain is built from TRBV10-3 and TRBJ2-5; no definite D call. Looked up from germline, CDR1 is ENHRY and CDR2 is SYGVKD. Trimming pared 0 bases from V and 5 bases from J, leaving 10 bases between. This CDR3 has 14 residues. Here the CDR3 DNA reads TGTGCCATCAGTGAGTCACTCTACGGGGAGACCCAGTACTTC. Amino acids: CAISESLYGETQYF.

The chain couples TRBV14 to TRBJ1-2, with TRBD1 matching 9 bases. The J segment lost 8 bases and the V segment lost 3 bases, leaving 4 bases of the junction unmatched. Per the germline V gene, CDR1 is SGHDN and CDR2 is FVKESK. There are 13 residues in the CDR3. Here the CDR3 reads CASSQAGTGGYTF. CDR3 nucleotides: TGTGCCAGCAGCCAGGCCGGGACAGGGGGCTACACCTTC.

The CDR3 is CASSLRYGTGSDNEQFF. The CDR3 nucleotides read TGTGCCAGCAGTTTAAGGTACGGGACAGGGTCCGACAATGAGCAGTTCTTC. The chain is built from TRBV27 and TRBJ2-1; 9 bases align to TRBD1. Germline CDR1 MNHEY, CDR2 SMNVEV (reference sequence). The CDR3 length is 17 residues. V trimming: 2 bases; J trimming: 5 bases; junction bases outside the gene matches: 10.

This clone was observed once. V is TRBV30 and J is TRBJ1-1; D gene unclear. CDR1 GTSNPN and CDR2 SVGIG come from the germline V gene (reference sequence). The CDR3 spans 13 residues. V was shortened by 4 bases and J by 3 bases, with 12 bases between the two germline ends. The CDR3 spells CAWTDSADTEAFF. DNA of the CDR3: TGTGCCTGGACGGACTCCGCGGACACTGAAGCTTTCTTT.

This clone occurred once. The chain recombines TRBV11-2 with TRBJ1-6, with no clear D. Germline V lookup: CDR1 SGHAT, CDR2 FQNNGV. The CDR3 spans 14 residues. Trimming removed 5 bases at V and 6 bases at J, with 11 bases between. The CDR3 DNA sequence: TGTGCCAGCAGCCTCGTCGGGGTTAATTCACCCCTCCACTTT. The encoded protein is CASSLVGVNSPLHF.

This clone showed up just once. CDR3 region: CASSVSANYGYTF. DNA for the CDR3: TGTGCCAGCAGTGTCAGCGCTAACTATGGCTACACCTTC. The genes are TRBV2 and TRBJ1-2; unclear D gene. V was shortened by 4 bases and J by 0 bases, with 6 bases between the two germline ends. Germline V gene data show CDR1 as SNHLY and CDR2 as FYNNEI. The CDR3 consists of 13 residues. Drawing the rest from reference TRBV2 and TRBJ1-2, the complete variable domain is EPEVTQTPSHQVTQMGQEVILRCVPISNHLYFYWYRQILGQKVEFLVSFYNNEISEKSEIFDDQFSVERPDGSNFTLKIRSTKLEDSAMYFCASSVSANYGYTFGSGTRLTVV.

The gene calls are TRBV6-5 and TRBJ2-4; D uncertain. The V and J ends lost 7 bases and 0 bases respectively, with 10 bases between them. CDR1 is MNHEY, CDR2 SVGAGI, per germline. This CDR3 has 14 residues. CDR3 nucleotides: TGTGCCAGCATGCAGGATCTAGCCAAAAACATTCAGTACTTC. Its translation is CASMQDLAKNIQYF.

The chain employs TRBV10-3 and TRBJ2-7; TRBD2 matches 16 bases. Germline values: CDR1 ENHRY, CDR2 SYGVKD. The CDR3 loop spans 14 amino acids. The J segment lost 1 base and the V segment lost 10 bases, leaving 1 base of the junction unmatched. CDR3 residues: CATGLAGGSYEQYF. Written as DNA, the CDR3 is TGTGCCACGGGACTAGCGGGAGGGTCCTACGAGCAGTACTTC.

The genes are TRBV28 and TRBJ1-2; a possible D gene is TRBD1 (6 bases). Per germline, CDR1 MDHEN and CDR2 SYDVKM. CDR3 length equals 14 residues. Deletions cut 6 bases from V and 4 bases from J, with 15 bases between. CDR3 coding DNA: TGTGCCAGCAGCCCAGGGGACCCAGGCTATGGCTACACCTTC. Translating gives CASSPGDPGYGYTF.

This clone has only a few counts. Here the CDR3 reads CASSWRDRVGSGELFF. The CDR3 DNA reads TGTGCCAGCAGCTGGAGAGACAGGGTTGGTTCCGGGGAGCTGTTTTTT. The rearrangement links TRBV7-8 to TRBJ2-2; 7 bases align to TRBD1. CDR1 and CDR2 (germline): SGHVS, FQNEAQ. After removal of 4 bases from V and 6 bases from J, the junction contained 11 bases not matched to a gene. This CDR3 has 16 residues.

The CDR3 here is CASRGLYNSPLHF. The CDR3 DNA is TGTGCCAGCAGGGGACTTTATAATTCACCCCTCCACTTT. This sequence joins TRBV12-3 or TRBV12-4 and TRBJ1-6; weak D call: TRBD1 (5 bases). CDR3 size: 13 residues. The germline V and J ends were trimmed by 6 bases and 4 bases, with 7 bases remaining between them.

This clone was counted only a few times. The CDR3 is CASSLADRRNSPLHF. The CDR3 coding sequence is TGTGCCAGCAGCTTGGCCGACAGGAGGAATTCACCCCTCCACTTT. The V call is TRBV5-6, the J call TRBJ1-6; possibly TRBD1 for D (6 bases). Germline loops: CDR1 SGHDT, CDR2 YYEEEE. V was pared by 0 bases and J by 7 bases, with 11 bases between. The CDR3 covers 15 residues.

The chain links TRBV6-6 to TRBJ1-4, with D possibly matching TRBD1 (6 bases). CDR1 is MNHNY, CDR2 SVGAGI, per germline (reference sequence). V shed 3 bases and J shed 1 base, with 12 bases lying between them. CDR3 length: 16 residues. The CDR3 DNA sequence: TGTGCCAGCAGTTATGGGCAGGGACAAACTAATGAAAAACTGTTTTTT. This translates into CASSYGQGQTNEKLFF.

This clone was seen only a few times. This sequence joins TRBV6-5 and TRBJ1-4; maybe TRBD1 (6 bases). V shed 6 bases and J shed 4 bases, with 12 bases lying between them. The CDR3 length is 14 residues. Germline V gene lookup returns CDR1 MNHEY and CDR2 SVGAGI. The CDR3 sequence is CASRETGYNEKLFF. CDR3 DNA: TGTGCCAGCAGGGAGACAGGCTATAATGAAAAACTGTTTTTT.

With regard to this clone: A much larger clone lies one base from this, so it may be a read error. The rearrangement uses TRBV4-2 and TRBJ2-1; a weak D match, TRBD1 (6 bases). Germline lookup yields CDR1 LGHNA and CDR2 YNFKEQ. V lost 0 bases and J lost 3, with 6 bases in between. There are 14 residues in the CDR3. The CDR3 nucleotides are TGTGCCAGCAGCCAAGACAGGGGCTACAATGAGCAGTTCTTC. Protein sequence: CASSQDRGYNEQFF.